The rows below give T cell receptor beta chains drawn from one sample of a study of early T cells in non-severe SARS-CoV-2 infection. TCRdb independently ran MiXCR on the 5' RACE reads; one entry per CDR3 protein. The sample carries 60,000 to 70,000 distinct CDR3 sequences, approximately 9.1% recorded once. Sequencing input: whole blood. The receptors here all came from an adult who was a healthcare worker with PCR-confirmed SARS-CoV-2 infection or an uninfected control (not recorded which). The CDR3 runs from the conserved cysteine through the conserved F or W. Each record gives: J gene, D gene, V gene, clone size, CDR3 DNA, CDR3 protein. The D gene is left open where the match is weak. Not every row has a clone size; where given, it reads once, few, many or a size class.

j_gene: TRBJ2-2
d_gene: -
v_gene: TRBV7-2
abundance: many
CDR3nt: TGTGCCAGCAGCTTATTAGGCAGTGGATTGGACGGGGAGCTGTTTTTT
CDR3aa: CASSLLGSGLDGELFF

j_gene: TRBJ1-1
d_gene: -
v_gene: TRBV30
abundance: few
CDR3nt: TGTGCCTGGAGTGATATGGAACAGGGCTACACTGAAGCTTTCTTT
CDR3aa: CAWSDMEQGYTEAFF

j_gene: TRBJ2-6
d_gene: -
v_gene: TRBV12-3/TRBV12-4
abundance: -
CDR3nt: TGTGCCAGCAGTTTGACCCCCTCTGGGGCCAACGTCCTGACTTTC
CDR3aa: CASSLTPSGANVLTF

j_gene: TRBJ1-6
d_gene: -
v_gene: TRBV4-3
abundance: few
CDR3nt: TGCGCCAGCAGCCAAGGGCCGGGACTGCAAGCACCCCTCCACTTT
CDR3aa: CASSQGPGLQAPLHF

j_gene: TRBJ2-5
d_gene: TRBD2
v_gene: TRBV20-1
abundance: few
CDR3nt: TGCAGTGCTCCTTCTCGCCTAGCGGGAGACCAAGAGACCCAGTACTTC
CDR3aa: CSAPSRLAGDQETQYF

j_gene: TRBJ2-3
d_gene: -
v_gene: TRBV6-5
abundance: -
CDR3nt: TGTGCCAGCAGTCTTGCGAGGGAGTGGGCTTGGGACACAGATACGCAGTATTTT
CDR3aa: CASSLAREWAWDTDTQYF

j_gene: TRBJ2-3
d_gene: -
v_gene: TRBV29-1
abundance: -
CDR3nt: TGCAGCGTTGATACGTCGGAAGATACGCAGTATTTT
CDR3aa: CSVDTSEDTQYF

j_gene: TRBJ2-1
d_gene: TRBD1
v_gene: TRBV5-8
abundance: few
CDR3nt: TGTGCCAGCAGCTTGGCACAGGGGATGTACAATGAGCAGTTCTTC
CDR3aa: CASSLAQGMYNEQFF

j_gene: TRBJ1-3
d_gene: -
v_gene: TRBV29-1
abundance: many
CDR3nt: TGCAGCGTTGGGGACCTCTCTGGAAACACCATATATTTT
CDR3aa: CSVGDLSGNTIYF

j_gene: TRBJ2-3
d_gene: -
v_gene: TRBV7-9
abundance: -
CDR3nt: TGTGCCAGCAGCCCCAACACAGATACGCAGTATTTT
CDR3aa: CASSPNTDTQYF

j_gene: TRBJ2-3
d_gene: TRBD2
v_gene: TRBV18
abundance: many
CDR3nt: TGTGCCAGCTCACCACCCCTGGCAACTAGCGGGGGAGATACGCAGTATTTT
CDR3aa: CASSPPLATSGGDTQYF

j_gene: TRBJ2-2
d_gene: -
v_gene: TRBV6-5
abundance: -
CDR3nt: TGTGCCACTCTCTATAGCGGGAACACCGGGGAGCTGTTTTTT
CDR3aa: CATLYSGNTGELFF

j_gene: TRBJ2-3
d_gene: TRBD2
v_gene: TRBV4-2
abundance: -
CDR3nt: TGTGCCAGCAGCCAAGATGCGGGAGGGCCGGAAGATACGCAGTATTTT
CDR3aa: CASSQDAGGPEDTQYF

j_gene: TRBJ2-7
d_gene: -
v_gene: TRBV7-2
abundance: -
CDR3nt: TGTGCCAGCAGCCTGGGGCTACGTGGCTACGAGCAGTACTTC
CDR3aa: CASSLGLRGYEQYF

j_gene: TRBJ2-7
d_gene: -
v_gene: TRBV28
abundance: few
CDR3nt: TGTGCCAGCAGTCGGCAGGGGAGGGAGCAGTACTTC
CDR3aa: CASSRQGREQYF

j_gene: TRBJ2-3
d_gene: TRBD1
v_gene: TRBV3-1
abundance: -
CDR3nt: TGTGCCAGCAGCCAAGATGGGACAGGGGGCCGAGATACGCAGTATTTT
CDR3aa: CASSQDGTGGRDTQYF

j_gene: TRBJ2-7
d_gene: -
v_gene: TRBV28
abundance: many
CDR3nt: TGTGCCAGCAGCCGGGGCAGAGACTACGAGCAGTACTTC
CDR3aa: CASSRGRDYEQYF

j_gene: TRBJ2-6
d_gene: TRBD2
v_gene: TRBV4-3
abundance: -
CDR3nt: TGCGCCAGCAGCCAGCGAGGGACTAGCGGGAGTGACTCTGGGGCCAACGTCCTGACTTTC
CDR3aa: CASSQRGTSGSDSGANVLTF

j_gene: TRBJ2-2
d_gene: TRBD1
v_gene: TRBV6-1
abundance: many
CDR3nt: TGTGCCACCCAGACAGGGGCTCACGGGGAGCTGTTTTTT
CDR3aa: CATQTGAHGELFF

j_gene: TRBJ2-7
d_gene: -
v_gene: TRBV19
abundance: -
CDR3nt: TGTGCCAGTAGTATCCTCAGGGGATCCTCCTACGAGCAGTACTTC
CDR3aa: CASSILRGSSYEQYF

j_gene: TRBJ2-5
d_gene: -
v_gene: TRBV7-3
abundance: many
CDR3nt: TGTGCCAGCAGCTCCCAGGGAGTCGGGGAGACCCAGTACTTC
CDR3aa: CASSSQGVGETQYF

j_gene: TRBJ2-1
d_gene: TRBD1
v_gene: TRBV12-3/TRBV12-4
abundance: few
CDR3nt: TGTGCCAGCAGTTCACAGGGGAGCTCCTACAATGAGCAGTTCTTC
CDR3aa: CASSSQGSSYNEQFF

j_gene: TRBJ1-2
d_gene: -
v_gene: TRBV6-1
abundance: -
CDR3nt: TGTGCCAGCAAAGTTAGGCCTACGGGCTATGGCTACACCTTC
CDR3aa: CASKVRPTGYGYTF

j_gene: TRBJ2-5
d_gene: TRBD1
v_gene: TRBV20-1
abundance: -
CDR3nt: TGCAGTGCTAGAGCCCCGGGACAGCCATACTTC
CDR3aa: CSARAPGQPYF

j_gene: TRBJ2-5
d_gene: TRBD1
v_gene: TRBV2
abundance: many
CDR3nt: TGTGCCAGCAGTGGTGACAGGGGAGAGACCCAGTACTTC
CDR3aa: CASSGDRGETQYF

j_gene: TRBJ1-6
d_gene: TRBD1
v_gene: TRBV6-4
abundance: -
CDR3nt: TGTGCCAGCAGTGACGGCGGGACAGGGGGTTCACCCCTCCACTTT
CDR3aa: CASSDGGTGGSPLHF

j_gene: TRBJ2-3
d_gene: TRBD1
v_gene: TRBV6-1
abundance: -
CDR3nt: TGTGCCAGCATCACAGGGGGCGAGGAAGATACGCAGTATTTT
CDR3aa: CASITGGEEDTQYF

j_gene: TRBJ2-1
d_gene: -
v_gene: TRBV24-1
abundance: -
CDR3nt: TGTGCCACCAGTGATTTGAGGAATGAGCAGTTCTTC
CDR3aa: CATSDLRNEQFF

j_gene: TRBJ2-2
d_gene: -
v_gene: TRBV19
abundance: few
CDR3nt: TGTGCCAGTAGTCCTCCGCTCGGGACGGGGAACACCGGGGAGCTGTTTTTT
CDR3aa: CASSPPLGTGNTGELFF

j_gene: TRBJ1-6
d_gene: -
v_gene: TRBV10-3
abundance: -
CDR3nt: TGTGCCATCAGTGAGGATGACAGCTCCTATAATTCACCCCTCCACTTT
CDR3aa: CAISEDDSSYNSPLHF

j_gene: TRBJ1-3
d_gene: -
v_gene: TRBV29-1
abundance: -
CDR3nt: TGCAGCGGGAACAGGGTCCTTCCTCGAAACACCATATATTTT
CDR3aa: CSGNRVLPRNTIYF

j_gene: TRBJ2-1
d_gene: TRBD2
v_gene: TRBV20-1
abundance: few
CDR3nt: TGCAGTGCTACTAGCGGGAGGGCCGGGGAATACAATGAGCAGTTCTTC
CDR3aa: CSATSGRAGEYNEQFF

j_gene: TRBJ1-2
d_gene: -
v_gene: TRBV6-6
abundance: few
CDR3nt: TGTGCCAGCAGCCCGGACGAGGTGAATGGCTACACCTTC
CDR3aa: CASSPDEVNGYTF

j_gene: TRBJ2-7
d_gene: -
v_gene: TRBV7-6
abundance: many
CDR3nt: TGTGCCAGCAGCTTATGGGTGGGTGAGACCTACGAGCAGTACTTC
CDR3aa: CASSLWVGETYEQYF

j_gene: TRBJ1-1
d_gene: -
v_gene: TRBV10-2
abundance: few
CDR3nt: TGCGCCAGCACCCTGACAGTTAACACTGAAGCTTTCTTT
CDR3aa: CASTLTVNTEAFF

j_gene: TRBJ2-2
d_gene: -
v_gene: TRBV5-1
abundance: -
CDR3nt: TGCGCCAGCAGCTTGGCCAGGTCTAACACCGGGGAGCTGTTTTTT
CDR3aa: CASSLARSNTGELFF

j_gene: TRBJ2-2
d_gene: -
v_gene: TRBV5-4
abundance: many
CDR3nt: TGTGCCAGCAGTCGGACCGGTACCGGGGAGCTGTTTTTT
CDR3aa: CASSRTGTGELFF

j_gene: TRBJ2-3
d_gene: -
v_gene: TRBV7-2
abundance: few
CDR3nt: TGTGCCAGCAGCCTCACCTACAGGGTGGGAGGGAGCACAGATACGCAGTATTTT
CDR3aa: CASSLTYRVGGSTDTQYF

j_gene: TRBJ2-2
d_gene: -
v_gene: TRBV19
abundance: few
CDR3nt: TGTGCCAGTAGCCTCAGCGGGTCGAACACCGGGGAGCTGTTTTTT
CDR3aa: CASSLSGSNTGELFF

j_gene: TRBJ2-3
d_gene: TRBD1
v_gene: TRBV20-1
abundance: many
CDR3nt: TGCAGTGCTAGAGCTCGACAGGGGGTAGATACGCAGTATTTT
CDR3aa: CSARARQGVDTQYF

j_gene: TRBJ2-5
d_gene: TRBD2
v_gene: TRBV20-1
abundance: -
CDR3nt: TGCAGTGCTAGACAGGGGTGGCCTAGCGGGGACCAAGAGACCCAGTACTTC
CDR3aa: CSARQGWPSGDQETQYF

j_gene: TRBJ2-1
d_gene: TRBD1
v_gene: TRBV5-1
abundance: -
CDR3nt: TGCGCCAGCAGCTTAGTCCTCGGGACAGTCTACAATGAGCAGTTCTTC
CDR3aa: CASSLVLGTVYNEQFF

j_gene: TRBJ1-2
d_gene: TRBD1
v_gene: TRBV18
abundance: few
CDR3nt: TGTGCCAGCTCACCGGAGACAGGGGTGTTCTATGGCTACACCTTC
CDR3aa: CASSPETGVFYGYTF

j_gene: TRBJ1-4
d_gene: -
v_gene: TRBV3-2
abundance: -
CDR3nt: TGTGCCAGCAGCCAGTCCGGCAAAGGGGAAAAACTGTTTTTT
CDR3aa: CASSQSGKGEKLFF

j_gene: TRBJ2-3
d_gene: TRBD1
v_gene: TRBV2
abundance: -
CDR3nt: TGTGCCAGCAGTGAAGTGACAGGGCGAAGCACAGATACGCGGTATTTT
CDR3aa: CASSEVTGRSTDTRYF

j_gene: TRBJ2-3
d_gene: -
v_gene: TRBV29-1
abundance: once
CDR3nt: TGCAGCGTTGGGGGGGAGACCACAGATACGCAGTATTTT
CDR3aa: CSVGGETTDTQYF

j_gene: TRBJ2-1
d_gene: -
v_gene: TRBV12-3/TRBV12-4
abundance: few
CDR3nt: TGTGCCAGCAGTTACCTCCGGGACATCTTCTCCAATGAGCAGTTCTTC
CDR3aa: CASSYLRDIFSNEQFF

j_gene: TRBJ1-5
d_gene: -
v_gene: TRBV19
abundance: medium-sized
CDR3nt: TGTGCCAGTAGTATCGAACGCTCCCAGGTGCAGCCCCAGCATTTT
CDR3aa: CASSIERSQVQPQHF